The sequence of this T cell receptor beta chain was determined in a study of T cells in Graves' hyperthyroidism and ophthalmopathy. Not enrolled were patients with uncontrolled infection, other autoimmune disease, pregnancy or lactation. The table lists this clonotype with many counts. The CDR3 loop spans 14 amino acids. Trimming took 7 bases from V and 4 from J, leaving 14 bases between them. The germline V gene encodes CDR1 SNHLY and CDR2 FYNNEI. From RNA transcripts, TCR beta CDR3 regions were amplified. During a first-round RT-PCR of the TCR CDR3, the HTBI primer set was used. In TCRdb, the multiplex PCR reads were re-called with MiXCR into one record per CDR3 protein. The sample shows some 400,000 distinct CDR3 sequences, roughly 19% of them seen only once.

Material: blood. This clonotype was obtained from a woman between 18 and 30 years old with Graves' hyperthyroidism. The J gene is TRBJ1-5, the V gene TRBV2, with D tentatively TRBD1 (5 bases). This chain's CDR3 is CASTVGHPNQPQHF. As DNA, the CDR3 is TGTGCCAGCACCGTAGGACATCCTAATCAGCCCCAGCATTTT.